The 25 T cell receptor beta chains in this list originate from one sample, sequenced in a study of blood T cell repertoires in COVID-19 (TCRdb year 2020). Library preparation was by the immunoSEQ multiplex PCR assay. Imported from immuneACCESS, the table was reduced by TCRdb to in-frame sequences with V and J called. These copies leave out some clones; in studies compared against another copy, an unresolved V gene accounts for under half, and the cause of the remainder is not known. This sample holds some 250,000 clones; around 86% were observed only once. Around 11% of the sample rests with the top ten. Sample: peripheral blood. Receptor source: a woman aged 55-70 years with active or convalescent COVID-19.

This chain connects TRBV19 to TRBJ2-6; 10 bases are shared with TRBD1. Germline CDR1 and CDR2: LNHDA and SQIVND (reference sequence). The CDR3 covers 18 residues. Unmatched junction bases numbered 10, after V lost 7 bases and J lost 1 base. In DNA form, the CDR3 reads TGTGCCAGTACCATGAGGGGACAGGGGCTTTCTGGGGCCAACGTCCTGACTTTC. Translating gives CASTMRGQGLSGANVLTF.

V and J are TRBV10-3 and TRBJ2-3, with TRBD2 as a possible D gene (6 bases). The CDR3 totals 13 residues. V was pared by 5 bases and J by 4 bases, with 10 bases between. CDR1 is ENHRY, CDR2 SYGVKD, per germline. The CDR3 protein is CAISTGVADTQYF. The CDR3 DNA follows: TGTGCCATCAGTACGGGGGTGGCAGATACGCAGTATTTT.

Here the CDR3 DNA reads TGTGCCAGCAGCCGTGGACTAGCGGGACCCTACGAGCAGTACTTC. This encodes CASSRGLAGPYEQYF. The V gene is TRBV2, the J gene TRBJ2-7, with 12 bases identical to TRBD2. This CDR3 is built from 15 residues. Germline V gene data show CDR1 as SNHLY and CDR2 as FYNNEI. V was pared by 6 bases and J by 2 bases, with 5 bases of the junction left unmatched.

The rearrangement joins TRBV18 to TRBJ1-2; D remains ambiguous. The ends were cut back, 0 bases at V and 0 bases at J, with 5 bases in the middle. The CDR3 spans 14 residues. Per the germline V gene, CDR1 is KGHSH and CDR2 is LQKENI. The chain's CDR3 is CASSPPPANYGYTF. CDR3 in DNA: TGTGCCAGCTCACCACCCCCAGCTAACTATGGCTACACCTTC. Complete variable domain (other parts from reference TRBV18 and TRBJ1-2): NAGVMQNPRHLVRRRGQEARLRCSPMKGHSHVYWYRQLPEEGLKFMVYLQKENIIDESGMPKERFSAEFPKEGPSILRIQQVVRGDSAAYFCASSPPPANYGYTFGSGTRLTVV.

The chain couples TRBV29-1 to TRBJ2-3; possible D gene TRBD1, 6 bases. Germline V gene sequence: CDR1 SQVTM, CDR2 ANQGSEA. The V and J ends lost 4 bases and 4 bases respectively, with 9 bases between them. The CDR3 runs 12 residues. The CDR3, as DNA: TGCAGCGTTGGCAGGGGCCCAGATACGCAGTATTTT. The encoded protein is CSVGRGPDTQYF.

V and J are TRBV7-2 and TRBJ1-2, with 7 positions matching TRBD1. The CDR3 length is 16 residues. CDR1 and CDR2 from the germline V gene are SGHTA and FQGNSA. V dropped 5 bases and J dropped 3; count of bases not matched to a gene: 12. This CDR3 is CASSTSGQVAYYGYTF. CDR3 in DNA: TGTGCCAGCAGCACTTCCGGACAGGTCGCATACTATGGCTACACCTTC.

J is TRBJ2-7 and V is TRBV5-1; TRBD1 agrees at 7 bases. Germline CDR1 is SGHRS and CDR2 is YFSETQ. This CDR3 contains 15 residues. V lost 4 bases, J lost 2 bases, and 9 bases stayed unmatched. The CDR3 here is CASSVTGVEAYEQYF. The CDR3 nucleotides read TGCGCCAGCAGCGTTACAGGGGTGGAAGCCTACGAGCAGTACTTC.

The J gene is TRBJ1-5, the V gene TRBV2; D call uncertain. This CDR3 contains 13 residues. The V end was cut by 8 bases, the J end by 4 bases, with 12 bases between. Germline lookup yields CDR1 SNHLY and CDR2 FYNNEI. CDR3 coding DNA: TGTGCCAGCCGTGGGGAGTTGAATCAGCCCCAGCATTTT. It is translated as CASRGELNQPQHF.

In the case of this clone: This specimen includes other DNA sequences encoding the same CDR3. The chain has TRBV2 and TRBJ1-4; 9 bases map to TRBD1. This CDR3 comprises 15 residues. CDR1 is SNHLY, CDR2 FYNNEI, per germline. The J segment lost 2 bases and the V segment lost 6 bases, leaving 4 bases of the junction unmatched. The DNA of the CDR3 is TGTGCCAGCAGACGACAGGGGGGCACTAATGAAAAACTGTTTTTT. It translates to CASRRQGGTNEKLFF.

This chain joins TRBV18 and TRBJ2-5, with 11 bases fitting TRBD2. J lost 1 base, V lost 3 bases, and 7 bases had no gene match. The CDR3 length is 17 residues. Germline V gene data show CDR1 as KGHSH and CDR2 as LQKENI. The CDR3 bases are TGTGCCAGCTCACCGGGAGCTAGCGGGAGGTCCCAAGAGACCCAGTACTTC. Its translation is CASSPGASGRSQETQYF.

The J gene is TRBJ1-1, the V gene TRBV18; D not certain. Trimming left V 2 bases short and J 3 bases short, with 7 bases between. The CDR3 is 13 amino acids. The germline V gene encodes CDR1 KGHSH and CDR2 LQKENI. The CDR3, as DNA: TGTGCCAGCTCACCAAGCCGGGACACTGAAGCTTTCTTT. Encoded protein: CASSPSRDTEAFF. The full variable domain, completed using reference TRBV18 and TRBJ1-1, is NAGVMQNPRHLVRRRGQEARLRCSPMKGHSHVYWYRQLPEEGLKFMVYLQKENIIDESGMPKERFSAEFPKEGPSILRIQQVVRGDSAAYFCASSPSRDTEAFFGQGTRLTVV.

This chain links TRBV5-8 with TRBJ1-5; D is undetermined. CDR1 and CDR2 (germline): SGHTS, YDEGEE. The CDR3 is 13 amino acids. V lost 0 bases and J 2 bases, leaving 3 bases between the germline ends. In DNA form, the CDR3 reads TGTGCCAGCAGCTTGGTCGGCAATCAGCCCCAGCATTTT. It yields the protein CASSLVGNQPQHF.

The rearrangement links TRBV11-2 to TRBJ2-3; D gene unclear. The CDR3 length is 13 residues. The germline V and J ends were trimmed by 4 bases and 2 bases, with 7 bases remaining between them. CDR1 and CDR2 from the germline V gene are SGHAT and FQNNGV. CDR3: CASSYTNTDTQYF. The CDR3 region has the DNA TGTGCCAGCAGCTACACGAACACAGATACGCAGTATTTT. Complete variable domain (other parts from reference TRBV11-2 and TRBJ2-3): EAGVAQSPRYKIIEKRQSVAFWCNPISGHATLYWYQQILGQGPKLLIQFQNNGVVDDSQLPKDRFSAERLKGVDSTLKIQPAKLEDSAVYLCASSYTNTDTQYFGPGTRLTVL.

The V gene is TRBV14, the J gene TRBJ1-3; no definite D call. The germline V and J ends were trimmed by 3 bases and 3 bases, with 18 bases remaining between them. Looked up from germline, CDR1 is SGHDN and CDR2 is FVKESK. The CDR3 contains 17 residues. The DNA of the CDR3 is TGTGCCAGCAGCCAGCAAAGTACGAGGGAGAATGGAAACACCATATATTTT. Translating gives CASSQQSTRENGNTIYF.

The V and J genes are TRBV6-5 and TRBJ1-6; no reliable D call. Trimming took off 6 bases at V and 9 bases at J, with 18 bases between the two ends. Germline V gene sequence: CDR1 MNHEY, CDR2 SVGAGI. The CDR3 covers 15 residues. The CDR3 spells CASRTPGITTSPLHF. CDR3 nucleotides: TGTGCCAGCAGAACCCCGGGGATCACTACTTCACCCCTCCACTTT.

In its sample, this clone was seen a few times. The CDR3 DNA sequence: TGTGCCAGCTCACCCGCAGGGGTTAATGAAAAACTGTTTTTT. It codes for CASSPAGVNEKLFF. The chain employs TRBV18 and TRBJ1-4, with TRBD1 as a possible D gene (6 bases). The CDR3 is 14 residues long. The germline V and J ends were trimmed by 3 bases and 4 bases, with 9 bases remaining between them. The germline V gene encodes CDR1 KGHSH and CDR2 LQKENI.

The J gene is TRBJ1-1, the V gene TRBV30, with no clear D. Looked up from germline, CDR1 is GTSNPN and CDR2 is SVGIG (reference sequence). V was clipped by 4 bases and J by 1 base, with 10 bases between them. The CDR3 consists of 13 residues. CDR3 sequence: CAWTKQPNTEAFF. Here the CDR3 DNA reads TGTGCCTGGACAAAACAGCCGAACACTGAAGCTTTCTTT.

CDR3 loop: CASSPPGGLRTNEKLFF. The CDR3 DNA sequence: TGTGCCAGCAGTCCCCCGGGGGGGCTGAGGACTAATGAAAAACTGTTTTTT. This chain uses TRBV28 with TRBJ1-4; TRBD1 is a possible D gene (6 bases). V was clipped by 5 bases and J by 2 bases, with 18 bases between them. This CDR3 has 17 amino acids. Germline CDR1 MDHEN, CDR2 SYDVKM.

Here the CDR3 reads CASRDGRSQETQYF. The CDR3, as DNA: TGTGCCAGCAGGGATGGGCGTAGTCAAGAGACCCAGTACTTC. The chain employs TRBV6-5 and TRBJ2-5, with D uncertain. The CDR3 consists of 14 residues. The V and J ends lost 6 bases and 2 bases respectively, with 13 bases between them. Germline V CDR1 and CDR2: MNHEY, SVGAGI.

This clone was seen a single time. The chain links TRBV21-1 to TRBJ1-4. TRBV21-1 counts as a pseudogene. CDR3 length: 16 residues. DNA of the CDR3: TGTGCCAGCAGCAGTCGCGTGAGGTTTAGAGATGAAAAACTGTTTTTT. Translating it yields CASSSRVRFRDEKLFF.

The V gene is TRBV5-5, the J gene TRBJ1-4; no definite D call. The CDR3 consists of 15 residues. V lost 4 bases and J lost 8, with 18 bases in between. CDR1 is SGHKS, CDR2 YYEKEE, per germline (reference sequence). In nucleotides, the CDR3 is TGTGCCAGCAGCCCCGAGCTCCGTCTCGAGGAAAAACTGTTTTTT. It encodes CASSPELRLEEKLFF.

The chain joins TRBV7-8 to TRBJ2-5; 12 nucleotides agree with TRBD2. Germline V gene sequence: CDR1 SGHVS, CDR2 FQNEAQ. This CDR3 comprises 17 residues. V lost 5 bases, J lost 5 bases, and 12 bases stayed unmatched. CDR3 nucleotides: TGTGCCAGCAGCGAGGAAACCCGGACTAGCGGGGTGGAGACCCAGTACTTC. It yields the protein CASSEETRTSGVETQYF.

This clone was counted only a few times. The chain couples TRBV7-2 to TRBJ2-7; D possibly corresponds to TRBD1 (6 bases). The ends were cut back, 5 bases at V and 4 bases at J, with 18 bases in the middle. The CDR3 is 15 residues long. Germline CDR1 is SGHTA and CDR2 is FQGNSA. The CDR3 sequence is CASSLRDTGPYEQYF. CDR3 nucleotides: TGTGCCAGCAGCCTCCGGGACACGGGTCCGTACGAGCAGTACTTC.

The J gene is TRBJ2-1, the V gene TRBV30, with 11 bases fitting TRBD2. V was clipped by 3 bases and J by 0 bases; unmatched bases: 7. The CDR3 contains 17 residues. Germline lookup yields CDR1 GTSNPN and CDR2 SVGIG (reference sequence). The CDR3 loop is CAWRSLAGGSSYNEQFF. The CDR3 nucleotides are TGTGCCTGGAGGTCGCTAGCGGGGGGAAGCTCCTACAATGAGCAGTTCTTC.

The chain uses TRBV27 and TRBJ1-3, with 10 bases identical to TRBD1. Germline lookup yields CDR1 MNHEY and CDR2 SMNVEV (reference sequence). The CDR3 spans 17 residues. V lost 6 bases and J lost 3; bases outside the gene matches: 11. The CDR3 coding sequence is TGTGCCAGCAGGCCCGGGACAGGGGAGTTTTTTGGAAACACCATATATTTT. The encoded protein is CASRPGTGEFFGNTIYF.